A single T cell receptor beta chain is shown here with its context. What it recognizes is unknown. The V end was cut by 1 base, the J end by 12 bases, with 9 bases between. This CDR3 comprises 11 residues. Germline loops: CDR1 SEHNR, CDR2 FQNEAQ (reference sequence). This specimen belongs to a study of molecular identifiers for immune sequencing clone quantification. Findings and limits, study-wide: In naive cells, clones above 20 RNA copies held under 1% of molecules, whereas in effector cells they held over 97%.

Via MiXCR, TCRdb re-called the PCR reads, giving one row per CDR3 protein. The sample has 40,000 to 45,000 distinct CDR3 sequences; about a fifth are singletons. This rearrangement joins TRBV7-9 to TRBJ1-2; D is possibly TRBD1 (6 bases). The receptor comes from a human donor in good health. Some libraries in this study had Jurkat cell RNA spiked in. Material for sequencing was naive CD8+ T cells from blood, with Jurkat cell RNA spiked in. The subset here: FACS-sorted CD8+CD4-CCR7+CD45RA+ naive T cells. Here the CDR3 DNA reads TGTGCCAGCAGCTTAGACAGGGACCACACCTTC. Translated: CASSLDRDHTF. Filled out from reference TRBV7-9 and TRBJ1-2, the complete variable domain reads DTGVSQNPRHKITKRGQNVTFRCDPISEHNRLYWYRQTLGQGPEFLTYFQNEAQLEKSRLLSDRFSAERPKGSFSTLEIQRTEQGDSAMYLCASSLDRDHTFGSGTRLTVV.